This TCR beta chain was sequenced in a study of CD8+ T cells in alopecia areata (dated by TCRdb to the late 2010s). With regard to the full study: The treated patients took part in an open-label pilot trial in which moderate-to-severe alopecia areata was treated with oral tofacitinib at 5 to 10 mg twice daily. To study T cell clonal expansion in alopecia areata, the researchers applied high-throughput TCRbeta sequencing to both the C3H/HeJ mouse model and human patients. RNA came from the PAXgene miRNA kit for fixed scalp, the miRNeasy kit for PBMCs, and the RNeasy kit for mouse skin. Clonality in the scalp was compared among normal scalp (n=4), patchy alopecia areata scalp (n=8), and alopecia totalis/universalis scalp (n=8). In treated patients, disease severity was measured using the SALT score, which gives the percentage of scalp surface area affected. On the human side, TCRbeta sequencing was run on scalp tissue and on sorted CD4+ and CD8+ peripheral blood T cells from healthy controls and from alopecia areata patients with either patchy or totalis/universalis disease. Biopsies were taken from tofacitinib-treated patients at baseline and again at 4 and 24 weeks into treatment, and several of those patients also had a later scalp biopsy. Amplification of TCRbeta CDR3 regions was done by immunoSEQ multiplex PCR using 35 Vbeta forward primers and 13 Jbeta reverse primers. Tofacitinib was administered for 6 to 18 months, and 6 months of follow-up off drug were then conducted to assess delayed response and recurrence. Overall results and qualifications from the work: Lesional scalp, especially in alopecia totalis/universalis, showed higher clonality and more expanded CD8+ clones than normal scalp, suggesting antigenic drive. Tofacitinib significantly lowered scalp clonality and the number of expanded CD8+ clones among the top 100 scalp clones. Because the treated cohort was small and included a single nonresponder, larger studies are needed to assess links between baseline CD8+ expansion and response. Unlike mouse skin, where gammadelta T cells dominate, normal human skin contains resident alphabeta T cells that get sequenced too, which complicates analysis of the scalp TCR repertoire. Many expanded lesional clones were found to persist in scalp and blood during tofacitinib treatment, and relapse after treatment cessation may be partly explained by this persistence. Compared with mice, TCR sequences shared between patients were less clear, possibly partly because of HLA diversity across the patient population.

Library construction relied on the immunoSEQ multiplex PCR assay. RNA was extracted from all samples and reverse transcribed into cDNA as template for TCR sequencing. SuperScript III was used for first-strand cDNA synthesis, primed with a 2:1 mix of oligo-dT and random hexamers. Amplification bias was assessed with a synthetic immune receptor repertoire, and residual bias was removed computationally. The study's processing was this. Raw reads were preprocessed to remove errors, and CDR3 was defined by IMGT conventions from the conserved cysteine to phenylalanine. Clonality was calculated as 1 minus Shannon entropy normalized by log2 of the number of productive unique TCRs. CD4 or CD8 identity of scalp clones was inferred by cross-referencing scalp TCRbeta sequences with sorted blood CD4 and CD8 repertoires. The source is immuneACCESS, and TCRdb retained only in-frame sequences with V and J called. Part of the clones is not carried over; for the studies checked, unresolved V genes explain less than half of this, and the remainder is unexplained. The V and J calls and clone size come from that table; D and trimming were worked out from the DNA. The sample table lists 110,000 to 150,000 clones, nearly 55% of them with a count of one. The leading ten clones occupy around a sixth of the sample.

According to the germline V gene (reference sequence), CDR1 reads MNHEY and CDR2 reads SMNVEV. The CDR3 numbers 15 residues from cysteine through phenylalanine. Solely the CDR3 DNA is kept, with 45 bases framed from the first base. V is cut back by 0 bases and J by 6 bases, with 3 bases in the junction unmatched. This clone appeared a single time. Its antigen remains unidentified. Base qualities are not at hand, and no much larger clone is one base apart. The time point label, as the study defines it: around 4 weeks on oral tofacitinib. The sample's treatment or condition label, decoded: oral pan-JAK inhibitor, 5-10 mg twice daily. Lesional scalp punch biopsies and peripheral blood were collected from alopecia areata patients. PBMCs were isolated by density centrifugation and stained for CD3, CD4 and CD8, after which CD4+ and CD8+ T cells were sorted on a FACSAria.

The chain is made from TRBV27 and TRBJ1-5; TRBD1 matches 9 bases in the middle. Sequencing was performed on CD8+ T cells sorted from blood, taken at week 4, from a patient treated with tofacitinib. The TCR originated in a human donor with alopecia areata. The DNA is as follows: TGTGCCAGCAGTTTATCCGGGACAGGGTTTCAGCCCCAGCATTTT. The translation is CASSLSGTGFQPQHF.